The clone carrying this T cell receptor (beta chain) turned up a few times. Antigen specificity is unknown. With 1 base clipped from V and 5 bases from J, the junction kept 5 bases outside the gene matches. This CDR3 comprises 15 residues. Germline CDR1 is SGHTA and CDR2 is FQGNSA. This sample was taken from a study of T-cell reconstitution after alpha-beta-depleted transplantation in children. Study-level results: Diversity of TCRbeta at day 60 was high in some patients, arising from surviving recipient T cells and thymic progenitors. Most T-cell counts and diversity one year after the transplant came from T cells that were newly produced. In patients about two months after transplant, alpha-beta T cells reportedly arose from several hundred expanded graft clones.

For TCRbeta, the library was prepared with unique molecular identifiers. TCRdb reprocessed the PCR reads with MiXCR, giving one entry per CDR3 protein. The data hold about 980,000 distinct CDR3 sequences, with about 29% observed a single time. The chain employs TRBV7-2 and TRBJ2-5; TRBD2 aligns across 9 bases. This clonotype originated in a boy under two years old who had a stem cell transplant for SCID, so the T cells may come from the graft donor. Here the sequenced sample was PBMCs, mostly from graft donor cells, taken 360 days after TCRalphabeta/CD19-depleted stem cell transplant. The CDR3 sequence: CASSLVPSGVETQYF. As DNA, the CDR3 is TGTGCCAGCAGCTTAGTACCTAGCGGGGTTGAGACCCAGTACTTC.